This record looks at one TCR beta chain sequence and its context. This specimen comes from a study of T cell changes during pregnancy in multiple sclerosis. Only in-frame clones appear in the TCRdb table, and some are missing; sequencing was by immunoSEQ multiplex PCR. The data hold more than 45,000 clones, with 92% observed a single time. This TCR came from a female donor with multiple sclerosis, enrolled in a pregnancy study. The specimen comprised CD4+ T cells from peripheral blood mononuclear cells, sampled after pregnancy.

The CDR3 is CASSADRATGSEQYF. Written as DNA, the CDR3 is TGTGCCAGCAGCGCGGACCGGGCTACAGGGTCCGAGCAGTACTTC. The rearrangement joins TRBV9 to TRBJ2-7; a possible D gene is TRBD1 (6 bases). The V gene's germline CDR1 is SGDLS and CDR2 YYNGEE. The CDR3 is 15 amino acids. V lost 3 bases to trimming and J lost 6 bases, with 19 bases between them.